These 10 T cell receptor beta chains originate from one sample sequenced in a study of cytomegalovirus exposure and HLA in healthy donors. 13 Jbeta primers and 60 Vbeta primers were used for the PCR. The protocol was immunoSEQ multiplex PCR, while the TCRdb copy is restricted to in-frame clones and leaves out a portion. The ten most abundant clones cover around 3.5% of a sample with around 100,000 clones. The source material was PBMCs. The receptors shown here come from a man in his thirties or forties in good health and CMV-seronegative.

The gene calls are TRBV19 and TRBJ1-1, with D uncertain. In germline, CDR1 is LNHDA, CDR2 SQIVND (reference sequence). This CDR3 is built from 12 residues. The V end lost 6 bases, the J end lost 1 base, and 6 bases lay between the germline ends. The CDR3 protein is CASSQSNTEAFF. The CDR3 DNA follows: TGTGCCAGTAGCCAGTCGAACACTGAAGCTTTCTTT. The whole variable domain, remainder taken from reference TRBV19 and TRBJ1-1, is DGGITQSPKYLFRKEGQNVTLSCEQNLNHDAMYWYRQDPGQGLRLIYYSQIVNDFQKGDIAEGYSVSREKKESFPLTVTSAQKNPTAFYLCASSQSNTEAFFGQGTRLTVV.

The chain uses TRBV4-1 and TRBJ2-7; TRBD1 might be the D (6 bases). Trimming took off 0 bases at V and 4 bases at J, with 10 bases between the two ends. CDR1 MGHRA and CDR2 YSYEKL come from the germline V gene. This CDR3 has 14 residues. CDR3 in amino acids: CASSQDEDRYEQYF. The CDR3 nucleotides are TGCGCCAGCAGCCAAGATGAGGACAGATACGAGCAGTACTTC.

The rearrangement links TRBV9 to TRBJ1-2, with 8 positions matching TRBD1. The germline gives CDR1 SGDLS, CDR2 YYNGEE. The CDR3 covers 16 residues. The junction had 10 bases not matched to a gene; V was cut back by 2 bases and J by 4 bases. CDR3 amino acids: CASSVDREGLGYGYTF. The CDR3 DNA sequence: TGTGCCAGCAGCGTGGACAGGGAAGGGCTCGGCTATGGCTACACCTTC. The full variable domain, completed using reference TRBV9 and TRBJ1-2, is DSGVTQTPKHLITATGQRVTLRCSPRSGDLSVYWYQQSLDQGLQFLIQYYNGEERAKGNILERFSAQQFPDLHSELNLSSLELGDSALYFCASSVDREGLGYGYTFGSGTRLTVV.

This rearrangement joins TRBV7-6 to TRBJ2-1, with TRBD1 matching over 7 bases. After removal of 5 bases from V and 9 bases from J, the junction contained 4 bases not matched to a gene. The CDR3 covers 12 residues. From germline, CDR1 is SGHVS and CDR2 FNYEAQ. In DNA form, the CDR3 reads TGTGCCAGCAGCAGACAGGGACCTGAGCAGTTCTTC. Its translation: CASSRQGPEQFF.

The V gene is TRBV9, the J gene TRBJ1-5; a possible D gene is TRBD1 (6 bases). This CDR3 comprises 14 residues. Trimming shortened V by 3 bases and J by 0 bases, and 7 bases separated the two germline ends. CDR1 is SGDLS, CDR2 YYNGEE, per germline. Here the CDR3 reads CASSADSSNQPQHF. The CDR3 bases are TGTGCCAGCAGCGCGGACAGTAGCAATCAGCCCCAGCATTTT.

V and J are TRBV7-9 and TRBJ1-6; TRBD1 matches at 9 bases. V gave up 2 bases and J gave up 8 bases; unmatched junction bases: 1. Germline-derived CDR1 and CDR2 are SEHNR and FQNEAQ (reference sequence). CDR3 length: 14 amino acids. This CDR3 reads CASSLTGGDSPLHF. For the CDR3, the DNA is TGTGCCAGCAGCTTAACAGGGGGCGATTCACCCCTCCACTTT.

This chain joins TRBV27 and TRBJ2-3; 7 bases line up with TRBD1. The CDR3 is 17 residues long. CDR1 and CDR2 from the germline V gene are MNHEY and SMNVEV (reference sequence). With 5 bases clipped from V and 4 bases from J, the junction kept 15 bases outside the gene matches. Written as DNA, the CDR3 is TGTGCCAGCAGTGGGTTTTCTACAGGGGCTCGGGCAGATACGCAGTATTTT. Translation gives CASSGFSTGARADTQYF.

The gene calls are TRBV5-1 and TRBJ1-1; 8 bases match TRBD1. The germline gives CDR1 SGHRS, CDR2 YFSETQ. Losses at the gene ends were 4 bases for V and 3 bases for J; bases not matched to a gene: 2. This CDR3 contains 13 residues. The CDR3 loop is CASSMTGDTEAFF. Here the CDR3 DNA reads TGCGCCAGCAGCATGACAGGGGACACTGAAGCTTTCTTT.

The chain carries TRBV6-5 and TRBJ2-3; 7 bases match TRBD2. The V gene's germline CDR1 is MNHEY and CDR2 SVGAGI. This CDR3 spans 14 amino acids. Losses at the gene ends were 6 bases for V and 0 bases for J; bases not matched to a gene: 3. The CDR3 DNA reads as TGTGCCAGCAGGCCCGGGGGGAGCACAGATACGCAGTATTTT. It codes for CASRPGGSTDTQYF.

This chain links TRBV6-6 with TRBJ1-1, with a weak D call TRBD1 (6 bases). The CDR3 spans 14 residues. Germline assignment: CDR1 MNHNY and CDR2 SVGAGI (reference sequence). V dropped 7 bases and J dropped 7 bases, with 19 bases sitting between them. The chain's CDR3 is CASTPLWGRSEAFF. The DNA of the CDR3 is TGTGCCAGCACCCCATTATGGGGGCGTAGTGAAGCTTTCTTT.